The T cell receptor beta chain described here comes from a study of T cell responses to AZD1222 COVID-19 vaccine. The CDR3 totals 15 residues. V was trimmed by 4 bases and J by 7 bases, leaving 16 bases between them. Germline loops: CDR1 SNHLY, CDR2 FYNNEI. As concerns this clone: Its antigen is currently unknown.

The study's findings and limits: Nearly half of spike-specific TCRs reportedly target unmutated variant regions.

The data were produced by immunoSEQ multiplex PCR, yet TCRdb's version contains in-frame clones alone and is incomplete. There are 95,000 to 100,000 clones in the sample; 88% occur only once, and more than 15% lies in the top ten. This rearrangement joins TRBV2 to TRBJ1-4; TRBD1 is a possible D gene (6 bases). Here the sequenced sample was peripheral blood, taken 28 days after the second AZD1222 dose. The receptor was derived from an adult who received the AZD1222 COVID-19 vaccine. The CDR3 here is CASSAQDRGREKLFF. The CDR3, as DNA: TGTGCCAGCAGTGCTCAGGACAGAGGACGTGAAAAACTGTTTTTT. Using reference TRBV2 and TRBJ1-4 for the parts outside the CDR3, the full variable domain is EPEVTQTPSHQVTQMGQEVILRCVPISNHLYFYWYRQILGQKVEFLVSFYNNEISEKSEIFDDQFSVERPDGSNFTLKIRSTKLEDSAMYFCASSAQDRGREKLFFGSGTQLSVL.